This T cell receptor (beta chain) appears in the sequencing data of a study of blood T cell repertoires in COVID-19. Overall study context: The study drew acute and convalescent COVID-19 samples from the United States, Italy and Spain. From T cells, B-cell-depleted T cells, or PBMCs came the material, which was cDNA or gDNA.

The length of the CDR3 is 15 residues. Germline loops: CDR1 MGHRA, CDR2 YSYEKL. V dropped 3 bases and J dropped 1 base, with 12 bases sitting between them. The Seattle patients, enrolled during active infection, were followed longitudinally. This clone was recorded only once. Per the original methods: Scientists estimated how many nucleated cells there were by amplifying reference gene primers. The assay was immunoSEQ multiplex PCR, and TCRdb's table has in-frame clones only and misses some. V, J and clone size derive from that table, while D and trimming were established from the DNA sequence. The top ten clones hold approximately 3.9% of a sample with roughly 120,000 clones, 85% to 90% of them seen once.

The clonotype was recovered from a woman aged 55-70 years with COVID-19, enrolled during active disease. V is TRBV4-1 and J is TRBJ2-5; D is perhaps TRBD1 (6 bases). The sequenced sample consisted of peripheral blood. Here the CDR3 DNA reads TGCGCCAGCAGCCATCCCAGGGGTGCCCAAGAGACCCAGTACTTC. This gives the protein CASSHPRGAQETQYF.